The 6 T cell receptor beta chains below come from one sample, sequenced in a study of blood T cells in healthy people across ages (dated by TCRdb to the mid-2010s). The library was built by means of 5' RACE. The sequencing machine was an Illumina HiSeq 2500. The second PCR ran for about 7 to 11 cycles and used a J-beta primer mix along with a sample-barcoded 5' primer. TCRdb trimmed the raw reads at Q25, called clones with MiXCR and kept productive beta chains. Records with the same CDR3 protein are collapsed into one entry carrying the most frequent genes and DNA. This sample holds roughly 1.4 million distinct CDR3 sequences; approximately 63% were observed only once. Over 5.5% of the sample is held by the ten biggest clonotypes. Specimen: blood. The receptor source for this set is a man between 18 and 35 years old in good health.

This chain uses TRBV15 with TRBJ1-2; D gene ambiguous. V lost 3 bases to trimming and J lost 4 bases, with 12 bases between them. CDR1 is LNHNV, CDR2 YYDKDF, per germline (reference sequence). This CDR3 is built from 14 residues. CDR3 protein: CATSSPDISYGYTF. The DNA of the CDR3 is TGTGCCACCAGCAGTCCAGATATTAGCTATGGCTACACCTTC.

The chain couples TRBV11-2 to TRBJ2-1, with 10 bases aligning to TRBD2. The V gene end was trimmed by 2 bases and the J gene end by 0 bases; junction bases not matched to a gene: 1. This CDR3 contains 16 residues. Germline assignment: CDR1 SGHAT and CDR2 FQNNGV. The CDR3 here is CASSLTSGVSYNEQFF. CDR3 in DNA: TGTGCCAGCAGCTTAACTAGCGGGGTCTCCTACAATGAGCAGTTCTTC.

The chain employs TRBV18 and TRBJ2-4; 7 positions agree with TRBD1. The DNA matches TRBJ2-5 better at its end, which makes the J call doubtful. CDR1 and CDR2 (germline): KGHSH, LQKENI. The CDR3 consists of 15 residues. DNA of the CDR3: TGTGCCAGCTCAGAAGGGGGCCAAAACCAAGAGACCCAGTACTTC. Encoded protein: CASSEGGQNQETQYF.

In DNA, the CDR3 is TGTGCCAGCAGCCCAAGGGAGGGGGGCAGGGACAGTCAGCCCCAGCATTTT. Residues: CASSPREGGRDSQPQHF. The chain couples TRBV7-2 to TRBJ1-5; 7 bases fit TRBD1. CDR1 is SGHTA and CDR2 is FQGNSA in the germline V gene. CDR3 length: 17 residues. The J segment lost 6 bases and the V segment lost 5 bases, leaving 16 bases of the junction unmatched.

In this sample, this clonotype turned up a few times. The V gene is TRBV7-6, the J gene TRBJ2-1; TRBD1 matches at 9 bases. Germline lookup yields CDR1 SGHVS and CDR2 FNYEAQ. V lost 6 bases to trimming and J lost 2 bases; unmatched junction nucleotides: 5. CDR3 length: 15 residues. CDR3: CASSPRTGAYNEQFF. CDR3 DNA sequence: TGTGCCAGCAGTCCTAGGACAGGGGCCTACAATGAGCAGTTCTTC.

With respect to this clonotype: A much bigger clone sits one base away, suggesting this may be a read error. The chain couples TRBV5-1 to TRBJ2-1; 7 bases match TRBD2. V was pared by 4 bases and J by 9 bases, with 7 bases of the junction left unmatched. CDR3 length equals 13 residues. CDR1 SGHRS and CDR2 YFSETQ come from the germline V gene. The CDR3 loop is CASSRGQRGEQFF. The CDR3 nucleotides read TGCGCCAGCAGCCGAGGCCAGCGGGGTGAGCAGTTCTTC.